Presented here are 26 T cell receptor beta chains from one specimen sequenced in a study of blood T cell repertoires in COVID-19. Profiling relied on immunoSEQ multiplex PCR, and the TCRdb table lists in-frame clones only, not all of them. The table records about 130,000 clones, approximately 88% of them present only once. The sequencing sample was made of peripheral blood. All receptors come from a man between 50 and 59 years old with acute or convalescent COVID-19.

This rearrangement joins TRBV19 to TRBJ1-5, with TRBD1 matching over 8 bases. The germline V gene has CDR1 LNHDA and CDR2 SQIVND (reference sequence). V dropped 5 bases and J dropped 4; count of bases not matched to a gene: 10. The CDR3 is 16 amino acids. This CDR3 reads CASSPDGQGRNQPQHF. Written as DNA, the CDR3 is TGTGCCAGTAGTCCTGATGGACAGGGACGAAATCAGCCCCAGCATTTT.

The sample holds one count of this clone. V is TRBV7-6 and J is TRBJ2-2, with 13 nucleotides matching TRBD2. The CDR3 has 17 residues. Germline-derived CDR1 and CDR2 are SGHVS and FNYEAQ. The V and J ends lost 4 bases and 4 bases, in that order; junction bases with no gene match: 6. The CDR3 loop is CASSSWTSGSFTGELFF. The DNA for the CDR3 is TGTGCCAGCAGCTCCTGGACTAGCGGGAGCTTCACCGGGGAGCTGTTTTTT. Full variable domain (remainder filled in from reference TRBV7-6 and TRBJ2-2): GAGVSQSPRYKVTKRGQDVALRCDPISGHVSLYWYRQALGQGPEFLTYFNYEAQQDKSGLPNDRFSAERPEGSISTLTIQRTEQRDSAMYRCASSSWTSGSFTGELFFGEGSRLTVL.

The rearrangement uses TRBV6-6 and TRBJ1-2; the D gene is possibly TRBD1 (5 bases). From germline, CDR1 is MNHNY and CDR2 SVGAGI (reference sequence). The V and J ends lost 2 bases and 4 bases respectively, with 11 bases between them. This CDR3 region has 14 residues. In nucleotides, the CDR3 is TGTGCCAGCAGTTACGGGGGGGACGGCTATGGCTACACCTTC. The encoded protein is CASSYGGDGYGYTF.

The chain carries TRBV6-6 and TRBJ2-5; D might be TRBD2 (6 bases). This CDR3 has 15 amino acids. The germline CDR1 and CDR2 sequences are MNHNY and SVGAGI (reference sequence). Trimming took 8 bases from V and 2 from J, leaving 18 bases between them. The CDR3: CASGPGPAGQETQYF. In DNA form, the CDR3 reads TGTGCCAGCGGACCGGGACCCGCGGGGCAAGAGACCCAGTACTTC.

The V gene is TRBV9, the J gene TRBJ2-1, with 9 bases matching TRBD2. V was clipped by 6 bases and J by 4 bases; unmatched bases: 11. The germline gives CDR1 SGDLS, CDR2 YYNGEE. The CDR3 runs to 16 residues. The CDR3 DNA follows: TGTGCCAGCACCAAAGGGACTAGCCGTATATACAATGAGCAGTTCTTC. Its protein is CASTKGTSRIYNEQFF.

This clone was counted once. V gene TRBV2 combines with J gene TRBJ2-1; 10 nucleotides line up with TRBD2. Losses at the gene ends were 1 base for V and 4 bases for J; bases not matched to a gene: 1. Germline CDR1 SNHLY, CDR2 FYNNEI. This CDR3 region has 15 residues. The CDR3: CASSEGSGRYNEQFF. CDR3 sequence (DNA): TGTGCCAGCAGTGAAGGTAGCGGGAGGTACAATGAGCAGTTCTTC. The whole variable domain, remainder taken from reference TRBV2 and TRBJ2-1, is EPEVTQTPSHQVTQMGQEVILRCVPISNHLYFYWYRQILGQKVEFLVSFYNNEISEKSEIFDDQFSVERPDGSNFTLKIRSTKLEDSAMYFCASSEGSGRYNEQFFGPGTRLTVL.

The CDR3 protein is CAWSHGYGYTF. In DNA form, the CDR3 reads TGTGCCTGGAGTCACGGCTATGGCTACACCTTC. V is TRBV30 and J is TRBJ1-2; D ambiguous. The CDR3 is made up of 11 amino acids. The V gene lost 2 bases and the J gene lost 4 bases, with 5 bases spanning the gap. The germline V gene encodes CDR1 GTSNPN and CDR2 SVGIG (reference sequence).

A few counts support this clone. The V and J genes are TRBV28 and TRBJ2-7; the match to TRBD2 covers 7 bases. CDR1 is MDHEN and CDR2 is SYDVKM in the germline V gene. The CDR3 is 15 amino acids. Trimming took 7 bases from V and 2 from J; bases not matched to a gene: 11. CDR3 in DNA: TGTGCCAGCAAAAAGGGAGGGACCAATGCCTACGAGCAGTACTTC. It translates to CASKKGGTNAYEQYF.

The chain combines TRBV3-1 (or the pseudogene TRBV3-2) with TRBJ2-2; perhaps TRBD1 as D (5 bases). The CDR3 has 13 amino acids. Trimming pared 5 bases from V and 6 bases from J, leaving 10 bases between. Germline lookup yields CDR1 LGHDT and CDR2 YNNKEL (reference sequence). CDR3: CASSIRGSGELFF. CDR3 DNA sequence: TGTGCCAGCAGCATAAGGGGTTCCGGGGAGCTGTTTTTT.

V usage is TRBV7-9 and J usage is TRBJ2-1, with D perhaps matching TRBD2 (6 bases). Trimming took 5 bases from V and 0 from J, leaving 11 bases between them. CDR3 length equals 15 residues. CDR1 SEHNR and CDR2 FQNEAQ come from the germline V gene (reference sequence). The CDR3 DNA is TGTGCCAGCAGCCCCGGGGGAAGCTCCTACAATGAGCAGTTCTTC. Protein product: CASSPGGSSYNEQFF.

This clone was seen only a few times. The V call is TRBV9, the J call TRBJ2-7; TRBD1 agrees at 7 bases. The V gene end was trimmed by 4 bases and the J gene end by 5 bases; junction bases not matched to a gene: 12. CDR3 size: 15 residues. Looked up from germline, CDR1 is SGDLS and CDR2 is YYNGEE. The CDR3 sequence is CASSPNQGDRDEQYF. DNA for the CDR3: TGTGCCAGCAGCCCTAATCAGGGGGATAGGGACGAGCAGTACTTC. Full variable domain (remainder filled in from reference TRBV9 and TRBJ2-7): DSGVTQTPKHLITATGQRVTLRCSPRSGDLSVYWYQQSLDQGLQFLIQYYNGEERAKGNILERFSAQQFPDLHSELNLSSLELGDSALYFCASSPNQGDRDEQYFGPGTRLTVT.

V is TRBV18 and J is TRBJ1-1; D may be TRBD1 (5 bases). The CDR3 sequence is 13 residues long. The ends were cut back, 2 bases at V and 7 bases at J, with 11 bases in the middle. CDR1 and CDR2 (germline): KGHSH, LQKENI. CDR3 sequence reads: CASSPTVQGEAFF. For the CDR3, the DNA is TGTGCCAGCTCACCAACCGTGCAGGGTGAAGCTTTCTTT. Looking up the rest from reference TRBV18 and TRBJ1-1 gives the full variable domain: NAGVMQNPRHLVRRRGQEARLRCSPMKGHSHVYWYRQLPEEGLKFMVYLQKENIIDESGMPKERFSAEFPKEGPSILRIQQVVRGDSAAYFCASSPTVQGEAFFGQGTRLTVV.

The chain links TRBV30 to TRBJ1-4; D gene uncertain. Trimming left V 7 bases short and J 4 bases short, with 10 bases between. The CDR3 spans 12 residues. In germline, CDR1 is GTSNPN, CDR2 SVGIG (reference sequence). This CDR3 is CASDTFNEKLFF. The DNA of the CDR3 is TGTGCCTCCGACACGTTTAATGAAAAACTGTTTTTT.

The chain joins TRBV4-2 to TRBJ2-7; 9 bases match TRBD1. V was clipped by 1 base and J by 7 bases; unmatched bases: 5. Germline CDR1 reads LGHNA; CDR2 reads YNFKEQ. The CDR3 runs 14 residues. The CDR3 is CASSQGGTGREQYF. The CDR3 bases are TGTGCCAGCAGCCAAGGTGGGACAGGGAGGGAGCAGTACTTC.

This sequence joins TRBV27 and TRBJ2-2; the D gene is possibly TRBD2 (5 bases). V was trimmed by 8 bases and J by 1 base, leaving 17 bases between them. In germline, CDR1 is MNHEY, CDR2 SMNVEV (reference sequence). The CDR3 sequence is 16 residues long. The DNA of the CDR3 is TGTGCCAGCGGGTCACCAGGACTGATGAACACCGGGGAGCTGTTTTTT. Translating gives CASGSPGLMNTGELFF.

The CDR3 loop reads CASSQQGVDTEAFF. DNA for the CDR3: TGTGCCAGCAGCCAACAGGGGGTGGACACTGAAGCTTTCTTT. This rearrangement joins TRBV7-3 to TRBJ1-1, with 8 bases fitting TRBD1. The CDR3 has 14 amino acids. V shed 5 bases and J 3 bases; nucleotides not matched to a gene: 5. Germline V CDR1 and CDR2: SGHTA, FQGTGA.

The rearrangement joins TRBV19 to TRBJ2-1; 8 nucleotides line up with TRBD1. Germline values: CDR1 LNHDA, CDR2 SQIVND (reference sequence). The CDR3 totals 17 residues. V gave up 7 bases and J gave up 1 base; unmatched junction bases: 12. CDR3 sequence reads: CASTRKGTGTSYNEQFF. The CDR3 bases are TGTGCCAGTACCCGAAAGGGGACAGGAACGTCCTACAATGAGCAGTTCTTC.

The genes are TRBV9 and TRBJ2-5; D uncertain. CDR3 length equals 14 residues. Trimming shortened V by 3 bases and J by 4 bases, and 13 bases separated the two germline ends. The V gene's germline CDR1 is SGDLS and CDR2 YYNGEE. The CDR3 DNA reads TGTGCCAGCAGCGCAACGGGTATGACAGAGACCCAGTACTTC. Translating it yields CASSATGMTETQYF.

The rearrangement uses TRBV28 and TRBJ2-2, with D tentatively TRBD2 (5 bases). Germline values: CDR1 MDHEN, CDR2 SYDVKM. CDR3 length: 12 amino acids. Between the trimmed V and J ends, which lost 8 bases and 7 bases, there was a span of 11 bases. In nucleotides, the CDR3 is TGTGCCAGCCTAGCCCACTACGGGGAGCTGTTTTTT. Translation: CASLAHYGELFF. Looking up the rest from reference TRBV28 and TRBJ2-2 gives the full variable domain: DVKVTQSSRYLVKRTGEKVFLECVQDMDHENMFWYRQDPGLGLRLIYFSYDVKMKEKGDIPEGYSVSREKKERFSLILESASTNQTSMYLCASLAHYGELFFGEGSRLTVL.

V usage is TRBV5-1 and J usage is TRBJ1-2, with D perhaps matching TRBD1 (5 bases). V lost 4 bases to trimming and J lost 4 bases, with 11 bases between them. Looked up from germline, CDR1 is SGHRS and CDR2 is YFSETQ. CDR3 length equals 13 residues. The CDR3 is CASSPDSAYGYTF. CDR3 bases: TGCGCCAGCAGCCCTGACAGCGCCTATGGCTACACCTTC.

This chain connects TRBV30 to TRBJ1-2; possible D gene TRBD1, 5 bases. The V gene's germline CDR1 is GTSNPN and CDR2 SVGIG (reference sequence). Trimming removed 0 bases from V and 4 bases from J, with 9 bases in between. There are 13 residues in the CDR3. CDR3 bases: TGTGCCTGGAGTGTACAGGTTGGCTATGGCTACACCTTC. It codes for CAWSVQVGYGYTF.

V usage is TRBV5-1 and J usage is TRBJ1-4, with 7 bases aligning to TRBD1. With V trimmed by 1 base and J by 1 base, 4 bases remained unmatched. The CDR3 loop spans 16 amino acids. Germline assignment: CDR1 SGHRS and CDR2 YFSETQ. CDR3 sequence (DNA): TGCGCCAGCAGCTTGTCGGGACAGCTAACTAATGAAAAACTGTTTTTT. It codes for CASSLSGQLTNEKLFF.

The DNA of the CDR3 is TGTGCCAGTAGTGATCCGGGACAACGCATATTAGTTGAAGCTTTCTTT. Amino acids: CASSDPGQRILVEAFF. The chain has TRBV19 and TRBJ1-1; D perhaps matches TRBD1 (6 bases). The CDR3 totals 16 residues. Trimming removed 5 bases at V and 7 bases at J, with 23 bases between. The germline gives CDR1 LNHDA, CDR2 SQIVND (reference sequence).

J is TRBJ1-1 and V is TRBV10-3; D is undetermined. Looked up from germline, CDR1 is ENHRY and CDR2 is SYGVKD. V lost 10 bases to trimming and J lost 0 bases, with 12 bases between them. This CDR3 has 13 residues. CDR3 loop: CATRRDMNTEAFF. The CDR3 bases are TGTGCCACAAGGCGAGACATGAACACTGAAGCTTTCTTT.

V is TRBV6-5 and J is TRBJ1-1; unclear D gene. V shed 2 bases and J shed 2 bases, with 9 bases lying between them. This CDR3 is 14 amino acids long. CDR1 is MNHEY, CDR2 SVGAGI, per germline. The CDR3 DNA follows: TGTGCCAGCAGTTACGGGTGGGCCAACACTGAAGCTTTCTTT. Residues: CASSYGWANTEAFF.

The J gene is TRBJ2-1, the V gene TRBV18; D is perhaps TRBD2 (6 bases). Germline V lookup: CDR1 KGHSH, CDR2 LQKENI. CDR3 length: 16 residues. Trimming left V 0 bases short and J 7 bases short, with 16 bases between. CDR3 bases: TGTGCCAGCTCACCACCGGGGGGAAGCGGCCTGAATGAGCAGTTCTTC. Protein product: CASSPPGGSGLNEQFF.